This T cell receptor (beta chain) was sequenced for a study of blood T cell repertoires in COVID-19. Background on the study: Both acute and convalescent COVID-19 samples were obtained from the United States, Italy and Spain. T cells, B-cell-depleted T cells, or PBMCs provided the cDNA or gDNA that served as material.

Original data processing: Amplified reference gene primers provided the basis for estimating nucleated cell counts. Sequencing used immunoSEQ multiplex PCR; TCRdb keeps in-frame clones, though not all of them. That table is the source of V, J and clone size, and D and trimming were worked out from the DNA. This sample has about 230,000 clones, with 70% to 90% found just once. The ends lost 4 bases at V and 7 bases at J; junction bases unmatched: 3. This CDR3 contains 14 residues. The V gene's germline CDR1 is MNHEY and CDR2 SVGEGT. Seattle participants joined during active infection and were tracked over time.

What was sequenced was peripheral blood. The V and J genes are TRBV6-2 or TRBV6-3 and TRBJ1-6; 8 bases fit TRBD1. The TCR sequence derives from a man aged 45-60 years with COVID-19, enrolled during active disease. The CDR3 DNA is TGTGCCAGCAGTTTGTACAGGGGGAATTCACCCCTCCACTTT. The encoded protein is CASSLYRGNSPLHF.